The next 16 T cell receptor beta chains were all read from a single sample in a study of T-cell reconstitution after alpha-beta-depleted transplantation in children. Unique molecular identifiers tagged the TCRbeta library. From the PCR reads, TCRdb called clonotypes with MiXCR, one entry per CDR3 protein. The sample carries 450,000 to 550,000 distinct CDR3 sequences, about 10% recorded once. The material sequenced was PBMCs, mostly from graft donor cells, taken 180 days after TCRalphabeta/CD19-depleted stem cell transplant. The receptors were sampled from a female patient between 2 and 15 years old who had a stem cell transplant for aplastic anemia, so the T cells may come from the graft donor.

The V and J genes are TRBV10-3 and TRBJ2-1, with TRBD2 matching over 12 bases. After removal of 4 bases from V and 7 bases from J, the junction contained 11 bases not matched to a gene. The germline CDR1 and CDR2 sequences are ENHRY and SYGVKD. The CDR3 covers 17 residues. In nucleotides, the CDR3 is TGTGCCATCAGTGGGTCGACTAGCGGGAGAGTGGGTAATGAGCAGTTCTTC. This translates into CAISGSTSGRVGNEQFF.

This clonotype was found a few times. This chain joins TRBV28 and TRBJ2-7, with 9 nucleotides matching TRBD1. CDR1 is MDHEN and CDR2 is SYDVKM in the germline V gene. The CDR3 consists of 12 residues. The V gene end was trimmed by 6 bases and the J gene end by 3 bases; junction bases not matched to a gene: 0. The CDR3: CASRTGGYEQYF. The CDR3 bases are TGTGCCAGCAGGACAGGGGGCTACGAGCAGTACTTC. Filled out from reference TRBV28 and TRBJ2-7, the complete variable domain reads DVKVTQSSRYLVKRTGEKVFLECVQDMDHENMFWYRQDPGLGLRLIYFSYDVKMKEKGDIPEGYSVSREKKERFSLILESASTNQTSMYLCASRTGGYEQYFGPGTRLTVT.

J is TRBJ1-4 and V is TRBV28, with D maybe TRBD1 (5 bases). V was cut by 6 bases and J by 2 bases, with 28 bases left in between. Looked up from germline, CDR1 is MDHEN and CDR2 is SYDVKM. The CDR3 consists of 20 residues. The DNA for the CDR3 is TGTGCCAGCAGCTCAGATGGGATTTATGTGGGGGGAAGTACTAATGAAAAACTGTTTTTT. This encodes CASSSDGIYVGGSTNEKLFF.

This chain uses TRBV5-1 with TRBJ1-5, with 8 bases matching TRBD1. Germline V gene lookup returns CDR1 SGHRS and CDR2 YFSETQ. CDR3 length: 16 amino acids. V was clipped by 4 bases and J by 2 bases; unmatched bases: 8. The CDR3: CASSPGDRRGNQPQHF. The CDR3 DNA follows: TGCGCCAGCAGCCCTGGGGACAGGAGGGGCAATCAGCCCCAGCATTTT.

The sample holds a few counts of this clonotype. The rearrangement joins TRBV7-9 to TRBJ2-7; TRBD2 agrees at 11 bases. The germline gives CDR1 SEHNR, CDR2 FQNEAQ (reference sequence). The CDR3 loop spans 17 amino acids. The J segment lost 2 bases and the V segment lost 5 bases, leaving 11 bases of the junction unmatched. CDR3 residues: CASSRGTSGLQTYEQYV. CDR3 nucleotides: TGTGCCAGCAGCAGGGGGACTAGCGGCTTACAAACCTACGAGCAGTACGTC.

The V gene is TRBV19, the J gene TRBJ1-1, with D possibly being TRBD1 (6 bases). V lost 0 bases and J 7 bases, leaving 21 bases between the germline ends. CDR3 length: 17 amino acids. Germline CDR1 reads LNHDA; CDR2 reads SQIVND (reference sequence). CDR3: CASSIDRLSQGLDEAFF. The CDR3 DNA reads TGTGCCAGTAGTATAGATCGGTTGAGTCAGGGGCTGGATGAAGCTTTCTTT.

This clonotype was counted a few times. This chain joins TRBV12-3 or TRBV12-4 and TRBJ1-3; D is ambiguous. The germline V and J ends were trimmed by 7 bases and 2 bases, with 21 bases remaining between them. CDR3 size: 17 residues. The CDR3 here is CASNPEFVIGPGNTIYF. CDR3 coding DNA: TGTGCCAGCAATCCAGAATTCGTCATAGGGCCTGGAAACACCATATATTTT.

In its sample, this clonotype was seen a few times. The CDR3 DNA follows: TGTGCCAGCAGCTTAGAGATAGGGGGACCCTCTGAAGCTTTCTTT. Translating gives CASSLEIGGPSEAFF. The rearrangement links TRBV7-2 to TRBJ1-1; maybe TRBD1 (6 bases). CDR1 and CDR2 from the germline V gene are SGHTA and FQGNSA. V dropped 1 base and J dropped 6 bases, with 15 bases sitting between them. This CDR3 is 15 amino acids long.

This clonotype occurred a few times. The chain employs TRBV29-1 and TRBJ2-2; 7 nucleotides line up with TRBD1. The V and J ends lost 6 bases and 3 bases, in that order; junction bases with no gene match: 7. Germline V CDR1 and CDR2: SQVTM, ANQGSEA. The CDR3 is 14 amino acids. The CDR3 protein is CSVLGQEYTGELFF. The CDR3 nucleotides read TGCAGCGTCCTCGGACAGGAGTACACCGGGGAGCTGTTTTTT.

This clonotype was seen only a few times. The V call is TRBV20-1, the J call TRBJ1-1; D not resolved. The CDR3 is 13 amino acids. The germline V and J ends were trimmed by 0 bases and 1 base, with 6 bases remaining between them. In germline, CDR1 is DFQATT, CDR2 SNEGSKA (reference sequence). CDR3 sequence (DNA): TGCAGTGCTAGAGAATATCCGAACACTGAAGCTTTCTTT. It specifies CSAREYPNTEAFF.

The chain links TRBV28 to TRBJ2-1; tentatively, D is TRBD1 (6 bases). Trimming removed 4 bases from V and 3 bases from J, with 13 bases in between. The CDR3 totals 15 residues. Germline V CDR1 and CDR2: MDHEN, SYDVKM. The CDR3 sequence: CASSWDIGFYNEQFF. DNA for the CDR3: TGTGCCAGCAGTTGGGACATCGGGTTCTACAATGAGCAGTTCTTC.

The chain uses TRBV20-1 and TRBJ2-1; 9 nucleotides align to TRBD2. The germline CDR1 and CDR2 sequences are DFQATT and SNEGSKA (reference sequence). The CDR3 totals 14 residues. CDR3 bases: TGCAGGGTGCGAAGCGGGAGGACATACAATGAGCAGTTCTTC. This sequence encodes CRVRSGRTYNEQFF.

This chain connects TRBV9 to TRBJ1-1, with TRBD1 as a possible D gene (6 bases). This CDR3 has 13 amino acids. Between the trimmed V and J ends, which lost 3 bases and 6 bases, there was a span of 12 bases. From germline, CDR1 is SGDLS and CDR2 YYNGEE. CDR3 protein: CASSGGARAEAFF. In nucleotides, the CDR3 is TGTGCCAGCAGCGGGGGGGCACGAGCTGAAGCTTTCTTT.

In its sample, this clonotype was seen many times. This chain links TRBV7-2 with TRBJ2-3; D might be TRBD2 (6 bases). The CDR3 covers 14 residues. V dropped 3 bases and J dropped 6 bases, with 13 bases sitting between them. Germline values: CDR1 SGHTA, CDR2 FQGNSA. CDR3 bases: TGTGCCAGCAGCTTTACGCGGGGACGGGATACGCAGTATTTT. This sequence encodes CASSFTRGRDTQYF.

The chain recombines TRBV9 with TRBJ2-1; tentatively, D is TRBD2 (5 bases). Trimming removed 4 bases from V and 3 bases from J, with 11 bases in between. The CDR3 runs to 14 residues. Germline lookup yields CDR1 SGDLS and CDR2 YYNGEE. CDR3 in DNA: TGTGCCAGCAGCCCTGGAGACTACTACAATGAGCAGTTCTTC. Amino acid sequence: CASSPGDYYNEQFF.

This clonotype was observed at least ten times. The genes are TRBV5-1 and TRBJ2-7; 7 bases are shared with TRBD1. The CDR3 loop spans 15 amino acids. Per germline, CDR1 SGHRS and CDR2 YFSETQ. V shed 4 bases and J 0 bases; nucleotides not matched to a gene: 7. The CDR3, as DNA: TGCGCCAGCAGCCTGGGACAGCCTGGCTCCTACGAGCAGTACTTC. Translating gives CASSLGQPGSYEQYF.